The rows below give T cell receptor beta chains drawn from one sample of a study of cytomegalovirus exposure and HLA in healthy donors. TCRdb's copy holds only in-frame clones and misses some; the assay was immunoSEQ multiplex PCR. The sample yields around 89,000 clones, around 85% seen once. The specimen was PBMCs. The source is a girl aged 2 to 10 in good health and CMV-seropositive. The CDR3 runs from the conserved cysteine through the conserved F or W. Some rows have no size entry. The others give once, few or many, or a class for an expanded clone.

clone size	V gene	CDR3 protein
-	TRBV12-5	CASAQGNGIYGYTF
-	TRBV30	CAWSLGGGTDTQYF
-	TRBV19	CASSIGTGGGADTQYF
-	TRBV21-1	CASSKGKGESSGANVLTF
-	TRBV5-1	CASTGGGSNEKLFF
-	TRBV28	CASTVDRADGYTF
-	TRBV4-1	CASSQAGRGDYNEQFF
-	TRBV29-1	CSVELQLNTEAFF
-	TRBV9	CASSVVDYYTDTQYF
-	TRBV29-1	CSVDGTGRGGYTF
-	TRBV28	CASSPGTHYGYTF
once	TRBV10-2	CASSESGGSGNTIYF
once	TRBV7-3	CASNWGEGVHQPQHF
-	TRBV28	CASSLLGTVLYSGNTIYF
-	TRBV5-4	CASSLGPGEQFF
once	TRBV4-3	CASSPEAGTYEQYF
-	TRBV6-5	CASSRGTFNEKLFF
-	TRBV5-8	CASSLEDYYSNQPQHF
once	TRBV5-1	CASSWGGQGAGETQYF
-	TRBV9	CASSTRTSVDTQYF
-	TRBV5-1	CASSRTVSGNTIYF
-	TRBV10-3	CAITGAQATHEQYF
-	TRBV7-9	CASSLGGGVTYNEQFF
once	TRBV6-1	CASSEAPSVELYGYTF
-	TRBV10-3	CAISEGQAYGYTF
-	TRBV6-5	CASSYSSGRGTDTQYF
few	TRBV29-1	CSVRQGIYNEQFF
-	TRBV5-1	CASSPGPYSGANVLTF
-	TRBV5-6	CASSLSGGSNQPQHF
-	TRBV18	CASSPPSGDTQYF
-	TRBV5-6	CASSSRTVIRGSYGYTF
-	TRBV6-1	CASSMQDMNTEAFF
-	TRBV6-5	CASNLGARTEAFF
-	TRBV29-1	CSGDSYTF
-	TRBV27	CASSGGTEAFF
-	TRBV25-1	CASSESGTGSSKNIQYF
-	TRBV6-5	CASSYYSPGSTYEQYF
-	TRBV6-1	CASTVGLAGGNEQFF
-	TRBV4-2	CASSPLGTETYEQYF
-	TRBV2	CASSERGTFTAFF
-	TRBV7-2	CASSLDQLGTGGRTEAFF
-	TRBV7-3	CASSLQGVGNEQFF
-	TRBV30	CAWRLATGLRGYGYTF
-	TRBV4-1	CASSSGTGKNQPQHF
-	TRBV7-2	CASSLRPRLAKNIQYF
-	TRBV15	CATSRVQDTEAFF
-	TRBV28	CASNPAGTHLPNTGELFF
-	TRBV21-1	CASSFRDSQYQETQYF
-	TRBV28	CASSFRSWDRVHGTQYF
few	TRBV7-2	CASSLSGGMDQPQHF
-	TRBV10-3	CAISDTRDTEAFF